Listed here is a single T cell receptor (beta chain). This sample stems from a study of technical replicates of blood from a few donors. Sequencing used immunoSEQ multiplex PCR; TCRdb keeps in-frame clones, though not all of them. There are about 100,000 clones in the sample; around 96% occur only once, and 0.3% to 0.35% lies in the top ten. The clonotype originates from a human donor in good health. The material sequenced was T cells isolated from PBMCs.

The DNA for the CDR3 is TGTGCCACTCGACTAGCGGGATCTAGCTCCTACGAGCAGTACTTC. This codes for CATRLAGSSSYEQYF. The J gene is TRBJ2-7, the V gene TRBV11-2, with 11 bases identical to TRBD2. The CDR3 sequence is 15 residues long. Germline V gene lookup returns CDR1 SGHAT and CDR2 FQNNGV. V lost 10 bases, J lost 0 bases, and 8 bases stayed unmatched.